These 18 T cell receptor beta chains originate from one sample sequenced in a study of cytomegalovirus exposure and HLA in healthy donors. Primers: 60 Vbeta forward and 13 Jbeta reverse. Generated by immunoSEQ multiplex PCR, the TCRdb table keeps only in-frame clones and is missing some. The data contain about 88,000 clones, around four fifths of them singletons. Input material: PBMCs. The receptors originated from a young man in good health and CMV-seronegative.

CDR3 DNA sequence: TGCGCCAGCGGCCCCGACTACACCGGGGAGCTGTTTTTT. This translates into CASGPDYTGELFF. The chain employs TRBV10-2 and TRBJ2-2; D gene unclear. The CDR3 has 13 residues. Trimming left V 8 bases short and J 3 bases short, with 10 bases between. Germline V CDR1 and CDR2: WSHSY, SAAADI.

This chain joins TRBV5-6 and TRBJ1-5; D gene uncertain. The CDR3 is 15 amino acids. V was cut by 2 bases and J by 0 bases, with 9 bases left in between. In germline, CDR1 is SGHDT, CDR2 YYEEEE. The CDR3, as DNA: TGTGCCAGCAGCTTAGACTCAAATAGCAATCAGCCCCAGCATTTT. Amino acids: CASSLDSNSNQPQHF.

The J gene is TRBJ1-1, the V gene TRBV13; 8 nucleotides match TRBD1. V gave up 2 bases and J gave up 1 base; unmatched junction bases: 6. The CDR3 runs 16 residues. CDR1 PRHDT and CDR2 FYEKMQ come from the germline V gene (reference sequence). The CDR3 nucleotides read TGTGCCAGCAGCTTAAGTCCAGGGGGCCGGAACACTGAAGCTTTCTTT. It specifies CASSLSPGGRNTEAFF.

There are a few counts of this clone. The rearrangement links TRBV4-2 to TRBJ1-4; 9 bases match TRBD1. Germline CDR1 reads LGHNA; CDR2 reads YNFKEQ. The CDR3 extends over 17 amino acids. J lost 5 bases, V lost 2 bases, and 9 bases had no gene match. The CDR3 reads CASSQRTQGQGNEKLFF. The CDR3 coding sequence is TGTGCCAGCAGCCAACGAACCCAAGGACAGGGGAATGAAAAACTGTTTTTT.

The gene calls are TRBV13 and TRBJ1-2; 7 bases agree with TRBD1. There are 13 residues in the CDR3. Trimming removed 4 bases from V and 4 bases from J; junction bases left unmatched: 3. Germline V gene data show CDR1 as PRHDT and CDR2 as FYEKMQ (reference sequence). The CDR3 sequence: CASSSWDSYGYTF. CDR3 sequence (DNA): TGTGCCAGCAGCTCCTGGGACAGCTATGGCTACACCTTC.

The CDR3 protein is CASSSLWGQSEQYF. In DNA, the CDR3 is TGTGCCAGCAGCTCCTTATGGGGGCAGAGCGAGCAGTACTTC. The chain has TRBV11-2 and TRBJ2-7; tentatively, D is TRBD1 (6 bases). With 4 bases removed from V and 6 bases from J, the gap between germline ends came to 16 bases. Germline assignment: CDR1 SGHAT and CDR2 FQNNGV. CDR3 length: 14 residues.

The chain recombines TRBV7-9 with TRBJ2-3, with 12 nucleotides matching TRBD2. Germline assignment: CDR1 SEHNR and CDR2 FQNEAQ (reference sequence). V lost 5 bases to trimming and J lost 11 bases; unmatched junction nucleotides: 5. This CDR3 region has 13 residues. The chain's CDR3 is CASSTRTSGEQYF. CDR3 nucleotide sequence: TGTGCCAGCAGCACGCGGACTAGCGGGGAGCAGTATTTT.

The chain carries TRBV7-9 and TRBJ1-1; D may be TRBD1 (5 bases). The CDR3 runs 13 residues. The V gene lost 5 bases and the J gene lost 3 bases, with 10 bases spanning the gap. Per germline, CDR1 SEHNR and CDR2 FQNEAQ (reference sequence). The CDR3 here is CASSRGGDTEAFF. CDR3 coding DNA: TGTGCCAGCAGCCGCGGGGGAGACACTGAAGCTTTCTTT.

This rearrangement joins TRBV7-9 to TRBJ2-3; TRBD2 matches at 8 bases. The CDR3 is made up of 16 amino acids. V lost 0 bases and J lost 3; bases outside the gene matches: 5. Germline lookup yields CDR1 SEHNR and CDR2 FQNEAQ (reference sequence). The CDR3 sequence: CASSLAAGLVTDTQYF. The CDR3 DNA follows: TGTGCCAGCAGCTTAGCTGCGGGACTAGTTACAGATACGCAGTATTTT.

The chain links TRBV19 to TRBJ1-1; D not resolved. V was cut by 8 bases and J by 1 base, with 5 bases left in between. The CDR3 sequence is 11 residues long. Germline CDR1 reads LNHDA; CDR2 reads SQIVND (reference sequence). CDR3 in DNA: TGTGCCAGTCGGGAGAACACTGAAGCTTTCTTT. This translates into CASRENTEAFF.

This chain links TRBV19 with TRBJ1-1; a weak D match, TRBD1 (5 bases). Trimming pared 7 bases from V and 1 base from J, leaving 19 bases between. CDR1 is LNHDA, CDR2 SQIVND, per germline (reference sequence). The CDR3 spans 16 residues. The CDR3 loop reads CASTPGLGMGNTEAFF. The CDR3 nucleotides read TGTGCCAGTACCCCGGGACTGGGAATGGGGAACACTGAAGCTTTCTTT.

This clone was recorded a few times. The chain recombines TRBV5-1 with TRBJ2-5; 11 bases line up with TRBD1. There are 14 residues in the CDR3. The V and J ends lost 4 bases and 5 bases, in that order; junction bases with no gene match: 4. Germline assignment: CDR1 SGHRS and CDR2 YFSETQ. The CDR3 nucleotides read TGCGCCAGCAGCCTAGGACAGGGGGCGGAGACCCAGTACTTC. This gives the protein CASSLGQGAETQYF.

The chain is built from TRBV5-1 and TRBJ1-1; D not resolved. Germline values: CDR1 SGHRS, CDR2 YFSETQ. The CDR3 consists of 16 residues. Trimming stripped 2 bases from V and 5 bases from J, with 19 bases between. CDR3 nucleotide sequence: TGCGCCAGCAGCTTAACTCCTTCGGCTGGCGGGACTGAAGCTTTCTTT. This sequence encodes CASSLTPSAGGTEAFF.

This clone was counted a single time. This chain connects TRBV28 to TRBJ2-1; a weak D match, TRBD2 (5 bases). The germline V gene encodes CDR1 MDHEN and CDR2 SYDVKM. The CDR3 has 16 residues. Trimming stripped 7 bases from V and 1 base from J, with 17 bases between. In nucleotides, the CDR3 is TGTGCCAGCACCCTCCCGGGGTCCGCTTCCTACAATGAGCAGTTCTTC. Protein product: CASTLPGSASYNEQFF.

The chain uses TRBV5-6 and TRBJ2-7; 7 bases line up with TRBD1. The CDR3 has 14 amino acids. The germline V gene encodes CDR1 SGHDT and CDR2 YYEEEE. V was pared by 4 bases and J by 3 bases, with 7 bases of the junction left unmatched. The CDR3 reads CASSTTGVGYEQYF. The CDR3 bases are TGTGCCAGCAGCACCACAGGGGTGGGCTACGAGCAGTACTTC.

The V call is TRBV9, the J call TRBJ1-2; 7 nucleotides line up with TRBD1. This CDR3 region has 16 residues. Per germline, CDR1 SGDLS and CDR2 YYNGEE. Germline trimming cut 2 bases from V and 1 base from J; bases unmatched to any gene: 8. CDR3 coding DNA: TGTGCCAGCAGCGTCGGAGGGGGCGCAGGTAACTATGGCTACACCTTC. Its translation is CASSVGGGAGNYGYTF.

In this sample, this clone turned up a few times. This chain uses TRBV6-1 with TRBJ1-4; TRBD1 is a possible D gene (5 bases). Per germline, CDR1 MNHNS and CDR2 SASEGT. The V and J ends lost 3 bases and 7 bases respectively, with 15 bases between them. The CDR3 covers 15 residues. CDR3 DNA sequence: TGTGCCAGCAGTGAGCAGGTTGGCGGGGGTGAAAAACTGTTTTTT. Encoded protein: CASSEQVGGGEKLFF.

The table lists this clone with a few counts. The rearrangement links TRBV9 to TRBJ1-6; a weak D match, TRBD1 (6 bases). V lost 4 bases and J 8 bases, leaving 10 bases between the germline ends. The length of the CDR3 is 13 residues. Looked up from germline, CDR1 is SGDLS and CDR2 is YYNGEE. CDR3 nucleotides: TGTGCCAGCAGCAAGGACAGAGATTCACCCCTCCACTTT. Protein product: CASSKDRDSPLHF.